This TCR beta chain was captured by sequencing in a study of blood T cell repertoires in COVID-19. Study in general: There were acute and convalescent COVID-19 samples, and they came from the United States, Italy and Spain. T cells, B-cell-depleted T cells, or PBMCs supplied cDNA or gDNA.

The V gene end was trimmed by 0 bases and the J gene end by 3 bases; junction bases not matched to a gene: 10. Germline values: CDR1 SGDLS, CDR2 YYNGEE. CDR3 length equals 18 residues. Enrollees, about 18 to 89 years old, lived in 24 US areas. Clinical history reported by participants formed the basis on which cohorts were assigned. The assay was immunoSEQ multiplex PCR, and TCRdb's table has in-frame clones only and misses some. The sample has approximately 190,000 clones, roughly nine tenths seen once. This TCR derives from a woman between 40 and 55 years old in a cohort exposed to, infected with or recovered from COVID-19 (not recorded which). Sequencing used PBMCs or T cells enriched from blood (not recorded which). This sequence joins TRBV9 and TRBJ2-3, with 10 bases aligning to TRBD2. CDR3 protein: CASSVGGLAGVPTDTQYF. The CDR3 coding sequence is TGTGCCAGCAGCGTAGGTGGGCTAGCGGGAGTTCCTACAGATACGCAGTATTTT.